This T cell receptor beta chain derives from a study of cytomegalovirus exposure and HLA in healthy donors. The PCR was carried out with 60 Vbeta primers and 13 Jbeta primers. The data were produced by immunoSEQ multiplex PCR, yet TCRdb's version contains in-frame clones alone and is incomplete. This table has approximately 190,000 clones, 84% appearing once. Germline V lookup: CDR1 SGHDT, CDR2 YYEEEE. Trimming removed 2 bases from V and 11 bases from J, with 22 bases in between. The CDR3 covers 16 residues. The sequenced sample consisted of PBMCs. The TCR was taken from a boy aged 5 to 17 in good health and CMV-seronegative. The V and J genes are TRBV5-6 and TRBJ2-2, with unresolved D. The CDR3 nucleotides read TGTGCCAGCAGCTTTGCGTTTACCGGTCCCCGCACCGAGCTGTTTTTT. Amino acids: CASSFAFTGPRTELFF.